Here is one T cell receptor beta chain with its context. Trimming stripped 0 bases from V and 6 bases from J, with 22 bases between. Looked up from germline, CDR1 is SGHRS and CDR2 is YFSETQ. The CDR3 is made up of 19 amino acids. Authors' analysis steps: Estimated nucleated cell counts came from reference gene primer amplification. Profiled with immunoSEQ multiplex PCR; TCRdb holds only in-frame clones, not every one. V and J calls plus clone size are reproduced from that table; the DNA served to infer D and trimming. The table lists about 53,000 clones, about three quarters of them singletons. This record belongs to a study of blood T cell repertoires in COVID-19. Study context: Collection of acute and convalescent COVID-19 samples took place in the United States, Italy and Spain. Sources were T cells, B-cell-depleted T cells, or PBMCs; the material itself was cDNA or gDNA.

The rearrangement joins TRBV5-1 to TRBJ1-6, with D tentatively TRBD1 (6 bases). Input material: peripheral blood. This TCR derives from a man aged 70 or older with active or convalescent COVID-19. CDR3 DNA: TGCGCCAGCAGCTTGGCCATTGGGACACTCCCTTTCGGTAATTCACCCCTCCACTTT. This encodes CASSLAIGTLPFGNSPLHF.